The present TCR beta chain was sequenced within a study of shared clonotypes between healthy human individuals. Study results and limitations: Large depth notwithstanding, sorted-subset sequencing proved incomplete by rarefaction. Generation probabilities were higher for clonotypes shared across all four sorted-subset donors than for unshared ones. Sampling covered nothing but blood. Tissue TCR repertoires likely differ from those found in blood.

With regard to this clone: No antigen is known for it.

Sequenced by immunoSEQ multiplex PCR; TCRdb stores in-frame clones only, minus some. The data show over a million clones, more than 60% seen once. The CDR3 loop spans 15 amino acids. Trimming removed 0 bases at V and 2 bases at J, with 11 bases between. Germline V CDR1 and CDR2: MNHNS, SASEGT. The receptor comes from a young man in good health. The chain links TRBV6-1 to TRBJ2-7, with a possible D match to TRBD2 (5 bases). Sequencing was done on a sample of memory CD4+ T cells sorted from blood. Subset of the sample: CD45RA-negative fraction. The DNA of the CDR3 is TGTGCCAGCAGTGAAGCCCCGGGGTACGCCTACGAGCAGTACTTC. Translated, it gives CASSEAPGYAYEQYF.